These T cell receptor beta chains were read from a single sample in a study of cytomegalovirus exposure and HLA in healthy donors. Clones were sequenced by immunoSEQ multiplex PCR, and TCRdb holds only the in-frame ones, with some missing. The table lists some 120,000 clones, roughly 75% of them singletons. Sequences were obtained from PBMCs. These receptors were taken from a man under 40 in good health and CMV-seronegative. CDR3s include the opening cysteine and the closing phenylalanine or tryptophan. The order of the fields is V gene, CDR3 length, CDR3 protein.

V: TRBV9; length: 15; CDR3: CASSVGGGTTGELFF
V: TRBV6-4; length: 16; CDR3: CASNPGQATYNSPLHF
V: TRBV29-1; length: 10; CDR3: CSVGGRGEFF
V: TRBV29-1; length: 15; CDR3: CSVGETRGGRNIQYF
V: TRBV4-2; length: 17; CDR3: CASRGLAGLKNTGELFF
V: TRBV27; length: 16; CDR3: CASSPVAGGYQETQYF
V: TRBV9; length: 14; CDR3: CASSTDRENSPLHF
V: TRBV5-4; length: 16; CDR3: CASSQAAGGNTGELFF
V: TRBV10-2; length: 16; CDR3: CASSDNNGGVSYEQYF
V: TRBV5-1; length: 15; CDR3: CASSVPTSGYNEQFF
V: TRBV7-8; length: 15; CDR3: CASSSRDKAYREQYF
V: TRBV6-5; length: 15; CDR3: CASSYREGGNQPQHF
V: TRBV7-9; length: 16; CDR3: CASSVGRLIPPGAQYF
V: TRBV9; length: 14; CDR3: CASSGGTNGETQYF
V: TRBV6-5; length: 13; CDR3: CASRLAGGYGYTF
V: TRBV4-1; length: 19; CDR3: CASSQDPTGWAGISYEQYF
V: TRBV6-5; length: 14; CDR3: CASSYTGQNYGYTF
V: TRBV5-1; length: 15; CDR3: CASSPRPGDNSPLHF
V: TRBV5-1; length: 14; CDR3: CASSSGTATLEQYF
V: TRBV28; length: 12; CDR3: CASSPRVFSLFF
V: TRBV5-1; length: 13; CDR3: CASSLDSYETQYF
V: TRBV6-1; length: 13; CDR3: CASSDTTGFEQYF
V: TRBV28; length: 16; CDR3: CASTQTTPIGPGELFF
V: TRBV4-2; length: 17; CDR3: CASSHGLAGAGSYEQYF